The 9 T cell receptor beta chains below come from one sample, sequenced in a study of CD8+ T cells in alopecia areata. It was cDNA, reverse transcribed from extracted RNA, that served as the sequencing template. Here immunoSEQ multiplex PCR was the method, and the copy in TCRdb shows in-frame clones only, minus some. This sample carries about 6,000 clones, none of them present only once. It was with CD4, CD8alpha, NKG2D, NKG2ACE and other markers that pooled cutaneous lymph node cells were sorted. The sequenced sample consisted of CD8+ T cells sorted from a lymph node. The receptor source for this set is a C3H/HeJ mouse with alopecia areata. This strain's MHC haplotype is H2-k.

This clone was seen only a few times. Gene names are the mouse ones. The read stops 4 residues short of the end of the CDR3; the missing end is completed from the germline J gene. The V gene is TRBV13-1, the J gene TRBJ1-1, with D possibly TRBD1 on 6 matching bases. Looked up from germline, CDR1 is NSHNY and CDR2 is SYGAGN. This CDR3 is built from 15 residues. V was cut by 5 bases and J by 0 bases, with 14 bases left in between. This CDR3 reads CASRGVGQSNTEVFF. The sequenced part of the CDR3 DNA is TGTGCCAGCAGGGGAGTGGGACAATCAAACACA.

Remarks on this clone: Each gene name is a mouse one. With the read ending 4 residues before the CDR3 end, the germline J gene is used to fill in that end. The genes are TRBV1 and TRBJ2-1; 7 nucleotides align to TRBD1. Germline loops: CDR1 NSQYPW, CDR2 LRSPGD (reference sequence). The J segment lost 4 bases and the V segment lost 2 bases, leaving 2 bases of the junction unmatched. CDR3 size: 14 residues. Here the CDR3 reads CTCSARQGYAEQFF. The covered CDR3 bases are TGCACCTGCAGTGCAAGACAGGGATATGCT.

This clone was observed at least ten times. Germline and genes: mouse. Read data end 4 residues before the CDR3 end; the end is taken from the germline J gene. V gene TRBV5 combines with J gene TRBJ1-1; maybe TRBD1 (6 bases). Germline V CDR1 and CDR2: LGHNA, YNLKQL (reference sequence). There are 13 residues in the CDR3. CDR3 residues: CASSQDRQAEVFF. CDR3 DNA (partial): TGTGCCAGCAGCCAAGATAGACAGGCA.

This clone was seen repeatedly, ten times or more. Gene names refer to mouse genes. The CDR3 extends 4 residues past the end of the read, so its final part is completed from the germline J gene. The chain joins TRBV31 to TRBJ2-3; D is perhaps TRBD1 (5 bases). Germline V gene sequence: CDR1 GKSSPN, CDR2 SITVG. This CDR3 is 13 amino acids long. Trimming took 3 bases from V and 1 from J, leaving 8 bases between them. This chain's CDR3 is CAWRQGGAETLYF. The DNA read from the CDR3 is TGTGCCTGGAGGCAGGGTGGTGCAGAA.

In its sample, this clone was seen many times. Gene names are mouse gene names. From the germline J gene comes the end of the CDR3, since the read stops 4 residues before it. The rearrangement links TRBV13-3 to TRBJ1-1, with D perhaps TRBD1 (5 bases). Germline V gene lookup returns CDR1 NNHDY and CDR2 SYVADS. This CDR3 region has 12 residues. Trimming stripped 5 bases from V and 1 base from J, with 6 bases between. CDR3: CASRRGNTEVFF. The part of the CDR3 DNA that was read is TGTGCCAGCAGGAGGGGAAACACA.

In this sample, this clone turned up many times. Gene and germline names: mouse. The read gets to within 4 residues of the CDR3 end, and the germline J gene fills in the rest. The V and J genes are TRBV13-3 and TRBJ2-7; 11 nucleotides line up with TRBD2. Looked up from germline, CDR1 is NNHDY and CDR2 is SYVADS. This CDR3 is built from 15 residues. The CDR3 here is CASSDTGTGGYEQYF. The sequenced CDR3 bases are TGTGCCAGCAGTGATACCGGGACTGGGGGTTAT.

This clone has a count of ten or more. Genes here carry mouse names. The DNA read from the CDR3 is TGTGCCAGCGGCCCGGGACAGGGGACAGAA. Translated: CASGPGQGTE. The complete CDR3 reads CASGPGQGTETLYF. This rearrangement joins TRBV13-2 to TRBJ2-3; 10 nucleotides line up with TRBD1. The read ends 4 residues early relative to the CDR3; the germline J gene fills the gap. V lost 5 bases, J lost 4 bases, and 4 bases stayed unmatched. Germline loops: CDR1 NNHNN, CDR2 SYGAGS (reference sequence). This CDR3 has 14 residues.

This clone was detected ten times or more. Genes here carry mouse names. The covered CDR3 bases are TGTGCAAGCAGCTCGGGACAGCAAGAC. Translating gives CASSSGQQD. The CDR3, in full, reads CASSSGQQDTQYF. V gene TRBV16 combines with J gene TRBJ2-5; 7 nucleotides line up with TRBD1. With the read ending 4 residues before the CDR3 end, the germline J gene is used to fill in that end. V dropped 4 bases and J dropped 3; count of bases not matched to a gene: 1. Germline assignment: CDR1 SGHSA and CDR2 FRNQAP. This CDR3 comprises 13 residues.

In regard to this clone: Germline and genes here are mouse. The CDR3 goes on 4 residues after the read ends, and that part is filled in from the germline J gene. The genes are TRBV13-3 and TRBJ2-3; 14 bases are a match to TRBD2. J was trimmed by 0 bases and V by 3 bases; bases with no gene match: 6. From germline, CDR1 is NNHDY and CDR2 SYVADS. This CDR3 comprises 18 residues. The DNA read from the CDR3 is TGTGCCAGCAGTGTCCGGGACTGGGGGGGCGTGAGTGCAGAA. This gives the protein CASSVRDWGGVSAE. The full CDR3 protein reads CASSVRDWGGVSAETLYF.